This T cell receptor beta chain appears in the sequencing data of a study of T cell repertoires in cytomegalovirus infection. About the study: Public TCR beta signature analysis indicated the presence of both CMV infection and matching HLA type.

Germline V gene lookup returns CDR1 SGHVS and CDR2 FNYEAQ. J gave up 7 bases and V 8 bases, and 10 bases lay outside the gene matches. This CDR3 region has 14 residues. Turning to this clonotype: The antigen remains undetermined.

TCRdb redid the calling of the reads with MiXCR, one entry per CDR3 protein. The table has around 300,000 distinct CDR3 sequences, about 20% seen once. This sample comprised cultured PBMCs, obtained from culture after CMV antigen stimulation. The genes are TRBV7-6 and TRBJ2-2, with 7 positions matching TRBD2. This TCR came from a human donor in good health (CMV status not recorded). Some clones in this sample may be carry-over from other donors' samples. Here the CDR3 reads CASRGAGALGELFF. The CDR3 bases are TGTGCCAGCCGCGGTGCGGGAGCCCTCGGGGAGCTGTTTTTT.